This T cell receptor beta chain was retrieved from a study of identifying expanded T cells in peripheral blood. Study findings and constraints: Clone count variance between roughly 2-week samples rose with total template count. Technical replicates showed about 1.2 changed clones; about two weeks around 15; four weeks 19.

TCRdb keeps only in-frame clones here, not all; method: immunoSEQ multiplex PCR. The sample lists roughly 120,000 clones; about 88% were seen once. Remarks on this clone: The antigen is not known.

Healthy donors had no documented immune events, such as infections, while sampled. The CDR3 totals 14 residues. V gave up 3 bases and J gave up 4 bases, with 13 bases separating them. Germline V gives CDR1 ENHRY, CDR2 SYGVKD. This TCR came from a person between 18 and 75 years old in good health. The genes are TRBV10-3 and TRBJ2-7; no firm D call. The sample consisted of blood. The CDR3 is CAISEFPTKYEQYF. In DNA, the CDR3 is TGTGCCATCAGTGAATTCCCTACGAAGTACGAGCAGTACTTC.